The source of this T cell receptor (beta chain) is a study of T cells in Graves' hyperthyroidism and ophthalmopathy. Researchers amplified the TCR beta CDR3 regions from RNA transcripts. HTBI primers were the set used in a first-round RT-PCR of the TCR CDR3. TCRdb analysed the multiplex PCR reads with MiXCR anew, one entry per CDR3 protein. The data show around 250,000 distinct CDR3 sequences, about 15% seen once. Points from the study as a whole: Stable hyperthyroidism and ophthalmopathy were separated using 13 V-J signatures.

Many counts were recorded for this clonotype. As yet, its antigen is unknown. The CDR3 runs to 12 residues. Trimming removed 4 bases from V and 8 bases from J, with 8 bases in between. Germline V gives CDR1 SNHLY, CDR2 FYNNEI. The TCR comes from a woman aged 40 to 49 with Graves' hyperthyroidism that later progressed to Graves' ophthalmopathy. Sequencing was performed on blood. The chain links TRBV2 to TRBJ2-2; D unclear. The CDR3: CASSGSWGELFF. CDR3 DNA: TGTGCCAGCAGTGGTTCGTGGGGGGAGCTGTTTTTT.